This TCR beta chain was found in a study of blood T cell repertoires in COVID-19. The table came from immunoSEQ multiplex PCR; TCRdb's copy has only in-frame clones and leaves some out. Of 100,000 to 150,000 clones detected, about 86% appear once; the ten largest clones hold about 3.8%. CDR3 size: 17 residues. Looked up from germline, CDR1 is SGHAT and CDR2 is FQNNGV. Trimming left V 0 bases short and J 2 bases short, with 16 bases between. Source material: peripheral blood. This sequence originates from a woman aged 45-59 years with acute or convalescent COVID-19. This rearrangement joins TRBV11-2 to TRBJ1-2; tentative D call: TRBD1 (5 bases). The CDR3 DNA reads as TGTGCCAGCAGCTTAGATGGGGTCAGGACATCCAACTATGGCTACACCTTC. It yields the protein CASSLDGVRTSNYGYTF. The full variable domain, completed using reference TRBV11-2 and TRBJ1-2, is EAGVAQSPRYKIIEKRQSVAFWCNPISGHATLYWYQQILGQGPKLLIQFQNNGVVDDSQLPKDRFSAERLKGVDSTLKIQPAKLEDSAVYLCASSLDGVRTSNYGYTFGSGTRLTVV.